The 5 T cell receptor beta chains below were found in one sample sequenced in a study of monozygotic twins with cystic fibrosis. The table came from immunoSEQ multiplex PCR; TCRdb's copy has only in-frame clones and leaves some out. The sample holds 35,000 or so clones, over 75% seen once. The sequencing sample was made of blood. These receptors came from a girl aged 2 to 9 with cystic fibrosis.

This chain links TRBV29-1 with TRBJ2-2; 9 bases are a match to TRBD1. Germline loops: CDR1 SQVTM, CDR2 ANQGSEA. The CDR3 length is 12 residues. Unmatched junction bases numbered 9, after V lost 6 bases and J lost 13 bases. As DNA, the CDR3 is TGCAGCGTCACCGCCGGGACAGGGAGGCTGTTTTTT. Amino acid sequence: CSVTAGTGRLFF.

The chain has TRBV30 and TRBJ2-7, with D unclear. Looked up from germline, CDR1 is GTSNPN and CDR2 is SVGIG (reference sequence). Trimming took off 5 bases at V and 4 bases at J, with 12 bases between the two ends. This CDR3 has 12 residues. The CDR3 DNA reads as TGTGCCTGGTCGCCAGGAGTATACGAGCAGTACTTC. Its translation is CAWSPGVYEQYF.

This clone was observed a few times. This chain connects TRBV6-1 to TRBJ1-1; D gene ambiguous. The CDR3 extends over 9 amino acids. Germline-derived CDR1 and CDR2 are MNHNS and SASEGT. The V end lost 9 bases, the J end lost 1 base, and 0 bases lay between the germline ends. CDR3 sequence reads: CARNTEAFF. The CDR3 DNA follows: TGTGCCAGGAACACTGAAGCTTTCTTT.

The rearrangement links TRBV27 to TRBJ1-1, with TRBD1 identical over 10 bases. Looked up from germline, CDR1 is MNHEY and CDR2 is SMNVEV (reference sequence). V shed 6 bases, J shed 4 bases, and the junction held 20 bases outside the gene matches. CDR3 length: 19 residues. The CDR3, as DNA: TGTGCCAGCAGCACACGAATCCGGGACAGGGGAGAGGTGGGCACTGAAGCTTTCTTT. Translation gives CASSTRIRDRGEVGTEAFF.

The V gene is TRBV5-1, the J gene TRBJ2-7; the match to TRBD2 covers 11 bases. The V gene's germline CDR1 is SGHRS and CDR2 YFSETQ. The ends lost 0 bases at V and 6 bases at J; junction bases unmatched: 8. The CDR3 spans 16 residues. The CDR3 nucleotides read TGCGCCAGCAGCTTGGTATTTAGCGGGGGGGCCGTCGAGCAGTACTTC. As protein: CASSLVFSGGAVEQYF.